Listed below are T cell receptor beta chains from one sample, sequenced in a study of cytomegalovirus exposure and HLA in healthy donors. The assay was immunoSEQ multiplex PCR, and TCRdb's table has in-frame clones only and misses some. The sample has about 170,000 clones, roughly 80% seen once. The material sequenced was PBMCs. These receptors were obtained from a male donor in good health and CMV-seronegative. The CDR3 runs from the conserved cysteine through the conserved F or W. Each record gives: D gene, J gene, V gene, clone size, CDR3 DNA, CDR3 protein. D genes are given only for firm matches. Size values are once, few and many counts, or a class for expanded clones, and some rows have none.

>TRBD1|TRBJ1-1|TRBV5-6|-
TGTGCCAGCAGCCAAGGGACAGGGGGCCCTGAAGCTTTCTTT
CASSQGTGGPEAFF
>-|TRBJ1-5|TRBV30|-
TGTGCCTGGAGTGTAAACAGCCGCAATCAGCCCCAGCATTTT
CAWSVNSRNQPQHF
>TRBD1|TRBJ1-1|TRBV19|-
TGTGCCAGTAGTACACAGGGGTATGGGACTGAAGCTTTCTTT
CASSTQGYGTEAFF
>TRBD1|TRBJ1-4|TRBV5-1|-
TGCGCCAGCAGCCTACTAACAGGGGGCGATGAAAAACTGTTTTTT
CASSLLTGGDEKLFF
>-|TRBJ2-2|TRBV6-6|-
TGTGCCAGCACCAACGGCAGGGGGGAGAACACCGGGGAGCTGTTTTTT
CASTNGRGENTGELFF
>TRBD2|TRBJ2-7|TRBV19|-
TGTGCCAGTAGCAGCGGGACGGCTTTCCCCTTAGGGTACGAGCAGTACTTC
CASSSGTAFPLGYEQYF
>TRBD1|TRBJ1-4|TRBV6-1|-
TGTGCCAGCAGTGAGTTGGGACAGGGGCGTTTTGAAAAACTGTTTTTT
CASSELGQGRFEKLFF
>-|TRBJ1-1|TRBV11-2|-
TGTGCCAGCAGTAAGACGGGGAACACTGAAGCTTTCTTT
CASSKTGNTEAFF
>TRBD2|TRBJ2-3|TRBV4-1|once
TGCGCCAGCACGCAGGGGCTAGCGGGGACAACGCAGTATTTT
CASTQGLAGTTQYF
>TRBD1|TRBJ1-1|TRBV14|-
TGTGCCAGCAGGTCACTTGGACAGGGGAACACTGAAGCTTTCTTT
CASRSLGQGNTEAFF
>-|TRBJ1-2|TRBV27|-
TGTGCCAGCAGTAGAGACCCGGGAGAAACGGAAAGCTATGGCTACACCTTC
CASSRDPGETESYGYTF
>-|TRBJ2-1|TRBV27|few
TGTGCCAGCAGTCCCGGTGACAATGAGCAGTTCTTC
CASSPGDNEQFF
>-|TRBJ1-1|TRBV19|-
TGTGCCAGTAGTACCACTCGGTCAGGGGTCACTGAAGCTTTCTTT
CASSTTRSGVTEAFF
>TRBD1|TRBJ1-4|TRBV7-9|-
TGTTCCAGCAGCCGGACACAGGGGGTAACAAATGAAAAACTGTTTTTT
CSSSRTQGVTNEKLFF
>-|TRBJ1-1|TRBV21-1|-
TGTGCCGGCCCGGGGGGACAGGGGAGGACTGAAGCTTTCTTT
CAGPGGQGRTEAFF
>-|TRBJ1-5|TRBV6-6|once
TGTGCCAGCAGTTACCACCGGCAGGGAAGCAATCAGCCCCAGCATTTT
CASSYHRQGSNQPQHF
>-|TRBJ1-6|TRBV29-1|-
TGCAGCGTTGAAGGGGGGGTGGCTAATTCACCCCTCCACTTT
CSVEGGVANSPLHF
>-|TRBJ1-1|TRBV19|-
TGTGCCAGTAGTACGGGGTTGAGCACTGAAGCTTTCTTT
CASSTGLSTEAFF
>-|TRBJ1-2|TRBV6-6|-
TGTGCCAGCAGTCCCACCCGGGGAGGAAACTATGGCTACACCTTC
CASSPTRGGNYGYTF
>-|TRBJ1-1|TRBV14|-
TGTGCCAGCAGCCAAATGGGAATCAGGGGAGCTTTCTTT
CASSQMGIRGAFF
>TRBD1|TRBJ2-7|TRBV4-1|-
TGCGCCAGCAGCCAGGGACAGGGTCATTTGAGCGAGCAGTACTTC
CASSQGQGHLSEQYF
>-|TRBJ2-1|TRBV19|-
TGTGCCAGTAGTATAGGGGCAGGGATTGGGAATGAGCAGTTCTTC
CASSIGAGIGNEQFF
>-|TRBJ2-5|TRBV7-2|-
TGTGCCAGCAGCTTTAATATTGGGGGGGAGACCCAGTACTTC
CASSFNIGGETQYF
>-|TRBJ1-2|TRBV4-3|-
TGCGCCAGCAGCCAAGATCGCTATGGCTACACCTTC
CASSQDRYGYTF
>-|TRBJ2-3|TRBV19|once
TGTGCCAGTAGTATATTTACAGGGGGGGGAACAGATACGCAGTATTTT
CASSIFTGGGTDTQYF
>TRBD1|TRBJ2-3|TRBV30|-
TGTGCCTGGAACAGGGGAAGCACAGATACGCAGTATTTT
CAWNRGSTDTQYF
>-|TRBJ1-1|TRBV13|few
TGTGCCAGCAGCTTGGGAGTTAACACTGAAGCTTTCTTT
CASSLGVNTEAFF
>-|TRBJ1-2|TRBV2|once
TGTGCCGCCCACGCGAGTCCCTTGGCTAACTATGGCTACACCTTC
CAAHASPLANYGYTF
>-|TRBJ2-7|TRBV6-6|-
TGTGCCAGCAGTTACTCCGAGATCTTAACCTACGAGCAGTACTTC
CASSYSEILTYEQYF
>TRBD2|TRBJ2-3|TRBV5-1|-
TGCGCCAGCAGCCTCTTAAGCGGGAGTAGCACAGATACGCAGTATTTT
CASSLLSGSSTDTQYF
>-|TRBJ1-1|TRBV19|-
TGTGCCAGTAAGGAGGGATTGACTGAAGCTTTCTTT
CASKEGLTEAFF
>TRBD1|TRBJ2-7|TRBV10-2|-
TGCGCCAGCAGTGAGGGCAGGGGGCCGTACGAGCAGTACTTC
CASSEGRGPYEQYF
>-|TRBJ1-2|TRBV10-2|-
TGCGCCAGCAGTGAGCCCCGGGGGAGAACTAACTATGGCTACACCTTC
CASSEPRGRTNYGYTF
>-|TRBJ1-5|TRBV7-2|-
TGTGCCAGCAGCTTTCGACAGAATCAGCCCCAGCATTTT
CASSFRQNQPQHF
>-|TRBJ2-1|TRBV27|-
TGTGCCAGCAGTTTTGGGGGGATTATCAATGAGCAGTTCTTC
CASSFGGIINEQFF
>TRBD2|TRBJ2-1|TRBV7-2|-
TGTGCCAGCAGCTTAGTTGATAGCGGGGGGGTCTATGAGCAGTTCTTC
CASSLVDSGGVYEQFF